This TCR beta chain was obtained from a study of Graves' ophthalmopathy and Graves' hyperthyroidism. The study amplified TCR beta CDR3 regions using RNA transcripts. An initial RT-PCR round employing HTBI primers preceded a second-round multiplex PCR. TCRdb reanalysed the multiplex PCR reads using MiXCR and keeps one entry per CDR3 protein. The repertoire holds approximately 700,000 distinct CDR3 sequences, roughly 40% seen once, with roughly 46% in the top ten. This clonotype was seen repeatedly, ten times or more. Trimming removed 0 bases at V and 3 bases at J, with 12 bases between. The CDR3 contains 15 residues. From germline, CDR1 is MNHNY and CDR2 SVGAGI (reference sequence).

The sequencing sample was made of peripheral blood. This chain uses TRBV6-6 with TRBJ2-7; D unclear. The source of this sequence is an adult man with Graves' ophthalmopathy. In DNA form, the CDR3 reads TGTGCCAGCAGTTACTCGAGGCAGACCGACTACGAGCAGTACTTC. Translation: CASSYSRQTDYEQYF.